The source of this TCR beta chain is a study of human T cells and chemical hapten exposure. Across the whole study: Upper-back patch tests with 0.01% DPC were read at 6 days.

Via MiXCR, TCRdb re-called the RACE reads, giving one row per CDR3 protein. This table holds about 300,000 distinct CDR3 sequences, around 5.5% found once. Notes on the study in general: With regard to DPC sensitization, TCRs above 1 in 1000 frequency did not change.

V lost 4 bases and J lost 1; bases outside the gene matches: 3. Germline CDR1 is MNHEY and CDR2 is SVGEGT. This CDR3 spans 15 amino acids. Time point reported: pre-sensitization, week 0. Treatment reported: therapeutic diphenylcyclopropenone sensitization with weekly scalp DPC. As for this clonotype: Its antigen is as yet unknown.

The sequence was collected from a woman aged 18-29 years with alopecia areata. Some clones in this sample may be carry-over from other donors' samples. Sequenced material: whole blood, taken in connection with sensitization to the hapten diphenylcyclopropenone (DPC). The rearrangement uses TRBV6-2 or TRBV6-3 and TRBJ1-5; 8 positions match TRBD1. CDR3 nucleotides: TGTGCCAGCAGTTCCAGGGGGCCAAGCAATCAGCCCCAGCATTTT. Translating gives CASSSRGPSNQPQHF.